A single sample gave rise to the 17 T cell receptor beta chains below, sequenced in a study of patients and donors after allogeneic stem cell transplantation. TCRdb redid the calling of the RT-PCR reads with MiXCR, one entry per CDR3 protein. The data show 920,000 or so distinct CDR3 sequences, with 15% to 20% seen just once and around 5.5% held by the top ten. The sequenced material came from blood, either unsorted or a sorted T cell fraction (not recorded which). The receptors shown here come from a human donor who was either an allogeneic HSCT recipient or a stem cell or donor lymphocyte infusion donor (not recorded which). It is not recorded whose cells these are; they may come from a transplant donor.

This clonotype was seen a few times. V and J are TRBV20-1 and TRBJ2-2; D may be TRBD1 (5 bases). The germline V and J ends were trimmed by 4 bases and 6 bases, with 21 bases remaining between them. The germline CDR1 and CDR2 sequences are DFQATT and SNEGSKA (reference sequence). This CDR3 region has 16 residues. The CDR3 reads CSATFLGAVDAGELFF. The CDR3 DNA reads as TGCAGTGCTACTTTCTTAGGGGCGGTGGATGCCGGGGAGCTGTTTTTT.

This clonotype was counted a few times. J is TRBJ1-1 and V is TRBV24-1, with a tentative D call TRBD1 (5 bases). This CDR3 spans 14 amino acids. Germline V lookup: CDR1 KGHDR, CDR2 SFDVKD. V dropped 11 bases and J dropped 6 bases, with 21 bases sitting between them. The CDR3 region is CASPKRGGIPEAFF. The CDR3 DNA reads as TGTGCCAGCCCTAAAAGGGGTGGGATCCCTGAAGCTTTCTTT.

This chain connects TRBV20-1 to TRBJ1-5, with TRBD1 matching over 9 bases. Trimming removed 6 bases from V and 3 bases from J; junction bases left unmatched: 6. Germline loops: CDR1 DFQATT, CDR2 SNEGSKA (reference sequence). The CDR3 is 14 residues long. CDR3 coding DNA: TGCAGTGCCGGGGGGACAGGGACCAATCAGCCCCAGCATTTT. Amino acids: CSAGGTGTNQPQHF.

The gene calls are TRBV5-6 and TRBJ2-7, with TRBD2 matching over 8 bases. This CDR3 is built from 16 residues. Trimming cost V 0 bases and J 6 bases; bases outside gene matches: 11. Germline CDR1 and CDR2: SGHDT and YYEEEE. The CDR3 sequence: CASSLAFGTSNGEQYF. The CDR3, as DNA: TGTGCCAGCAGCTTGGCCTTTGGGACTAGTAACGGCGAGCAGTACTTC.

The CDR3 nucleotides are TGTGCCAGCAGGGCCACTAGCGTAGGAAGCACAGATACGCAGTATTTT. Translation: CASRATSVGSTDTQYF. V and J are TRBV4-2 and TRBJ2-3; 7 bases map to TRBD2. Germline V gene data show CDR1 as LGHNA and CDR2 as YNFKEQ. The CDR3 has 16 amino acids. Trimming at V came to 6 bases and at J to 0 bases, leaving 9 bases not matched to a gene.

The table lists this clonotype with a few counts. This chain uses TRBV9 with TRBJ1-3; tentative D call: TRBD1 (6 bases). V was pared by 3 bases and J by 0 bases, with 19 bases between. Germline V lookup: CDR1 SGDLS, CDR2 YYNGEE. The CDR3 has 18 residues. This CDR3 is CASSDGGTGTLSGNTIYF. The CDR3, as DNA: TGTGCCAGCAGCGATGGTGGTACAGGGACGCTCTCTGGAAACACCATATATTTT.

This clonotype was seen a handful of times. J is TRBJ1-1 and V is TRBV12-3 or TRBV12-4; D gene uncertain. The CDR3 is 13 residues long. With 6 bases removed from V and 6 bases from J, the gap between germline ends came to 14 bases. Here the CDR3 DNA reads TGTGCCAGCAGCCGGACTCCGAGGGCTGAAGCTTTCTTT. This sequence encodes CASSRTPRAEAFF.

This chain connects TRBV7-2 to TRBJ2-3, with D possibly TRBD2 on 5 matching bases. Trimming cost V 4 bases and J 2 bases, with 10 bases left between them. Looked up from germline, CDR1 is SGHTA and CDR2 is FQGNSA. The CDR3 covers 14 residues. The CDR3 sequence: CASSSRLTTDTQYF. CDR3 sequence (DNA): TGTGCCAGCAGCTCCCGACTAACCACAGATACGCAGTATTTT.

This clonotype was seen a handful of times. The CDR3 DNA is TGTGCCAGCAGCTTAGTACATCGGGGGGGCCAGGTTGAGCAGTTCTTC. Translated, it gives CASSLVHRGGQVEQFF. The gene calls are TRBV7-8 and TRBJ2-1; the match to TRBD2 covers 8 bases. The CDR3 is 16 amino acids. The germline gives CDR1 SGHVS, CDR2 FQNEAQ. V shed 1 base and J 9 bases; nucleotides not matched to a gene: 11.

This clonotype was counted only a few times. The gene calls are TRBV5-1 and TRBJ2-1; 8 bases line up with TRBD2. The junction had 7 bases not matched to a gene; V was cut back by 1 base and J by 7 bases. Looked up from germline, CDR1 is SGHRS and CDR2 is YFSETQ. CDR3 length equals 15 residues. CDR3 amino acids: CASSLRTSTSNEQFF. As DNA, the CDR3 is TGCGCCAGCAGCTTGAGGACTAGCACAAGTAATGAGCAGTTCTTC. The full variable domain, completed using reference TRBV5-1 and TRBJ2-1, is KAGVTQTPRYLIKTRGQQVTLSCSPISGHRSVSWYQQTPGQGLQFLFEYFSETQRNKGNFPGRFSGRQFSNSRSEMNVSTLELGDSALYLCASSLRTSTSNEQFFGPGTRLTVL.

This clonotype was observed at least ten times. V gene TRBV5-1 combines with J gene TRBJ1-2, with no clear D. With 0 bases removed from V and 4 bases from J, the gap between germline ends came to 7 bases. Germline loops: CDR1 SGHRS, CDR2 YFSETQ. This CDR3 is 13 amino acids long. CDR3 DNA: TGCGCCAGCAGCTTGGAACGGTCCTATGGCTACACCTTC. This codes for CASSLERSYGYTF.

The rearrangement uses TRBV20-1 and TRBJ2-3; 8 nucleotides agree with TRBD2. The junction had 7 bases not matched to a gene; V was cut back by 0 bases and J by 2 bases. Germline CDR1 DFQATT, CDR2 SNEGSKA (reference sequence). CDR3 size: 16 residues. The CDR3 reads CSARDAQRGTTDTQYF. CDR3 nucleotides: TGCAGTGCTAGAGATGCCCAGCGGGGGACCACAGATACGCAGTATTTT.

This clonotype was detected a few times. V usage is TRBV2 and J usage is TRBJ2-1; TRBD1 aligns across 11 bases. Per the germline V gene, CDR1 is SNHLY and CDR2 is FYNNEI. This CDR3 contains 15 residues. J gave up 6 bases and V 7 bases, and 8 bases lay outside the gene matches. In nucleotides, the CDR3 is TGTGCCAGCATCTGGAGGGACAGGGGGGCCAATGAGCAGTTCTTC. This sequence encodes CASIWRDRGANEQFF.

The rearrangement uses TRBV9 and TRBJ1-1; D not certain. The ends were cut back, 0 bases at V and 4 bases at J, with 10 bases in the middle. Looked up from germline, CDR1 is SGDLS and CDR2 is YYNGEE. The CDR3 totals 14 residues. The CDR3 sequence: CASSVGGYGTEAFF. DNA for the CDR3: TGTGCCAGCAGCGTAGGAGGATATGGCACTGAAGCTTTCTTT.

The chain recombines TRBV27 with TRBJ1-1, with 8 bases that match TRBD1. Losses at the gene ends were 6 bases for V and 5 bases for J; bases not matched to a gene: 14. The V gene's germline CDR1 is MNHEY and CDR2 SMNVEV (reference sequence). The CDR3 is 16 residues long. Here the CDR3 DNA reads TGTGCCAGCAGCAAGCTCCGGACAGGGCAAGATACTGAAGCTTTCTTT. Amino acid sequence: CASSKLRTGQDTEAFF.

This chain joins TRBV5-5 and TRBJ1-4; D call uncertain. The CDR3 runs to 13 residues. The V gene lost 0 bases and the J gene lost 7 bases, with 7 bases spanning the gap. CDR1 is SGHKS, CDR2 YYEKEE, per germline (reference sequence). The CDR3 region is CASSLGDSEKLFF. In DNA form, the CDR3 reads TGTGCCAGCAGCTTGGGAGATAGTGAAAAACTGTTTTTT.

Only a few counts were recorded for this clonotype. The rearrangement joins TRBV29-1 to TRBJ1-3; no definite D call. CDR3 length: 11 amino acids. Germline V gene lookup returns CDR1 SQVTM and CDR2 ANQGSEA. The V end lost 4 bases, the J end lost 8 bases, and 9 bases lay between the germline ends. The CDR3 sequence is CSVAGGDTIYF. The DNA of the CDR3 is TGCAGCGTTGCCGGTGGGGACACCATATATTTT.